These 10 T cell receptor beta chains were sequenced from one sample in a study of T-cell reconstitution after alpha-beta-depleted transplantation in children. Unique molecular identifiers tagged the TCRbeta library. TCRdb independently ran MiXCR on the PCR reads; one entry per CDR3 protein. The profile shows a few hundred thousand distinct CDR3 sequences, about a tenth of them singletons. The sample in question was PBMCs from the stem cell graft donor, obtained from the stem cell graft. The origin of the receptors is a human donor who donated a stem cell graft to a child with acute lymphoblastic leukemia.

This clonotype was counted at least ten times. The rearrangement uses TRBV28 and TRBJ2-7; D may be TRBD1 (5 bases). From germline, CDR1 is MDHEN and CDR2 SYDVKM. The CDR3 is 16 amino acids. The V end was cut by 5 bases, the J end by 0 bases, with 17 bases between. CDR3 DNA sequence: TGTGCCAGCAGTAGTGTAGGGGCCCCTAGCTCCTACGAGCAGTACTTC. Translating gives CASSSVGAPSSYEQYF.

This clonotype turned up a few times. The V and J genes are TRBV3-1 and TRBJ1-4; D gene uncertain. The V end lost 2 bases, the J end lost 3 bases, and 10 bases lay between the germline ends. CDR1 and CDR2 from the germline V gene are LGHDT and YNNKEL (reference sequence). This CDR3 contains 15 residues. CDR3 amino acids: CASSQWRASNEKLFF. CDR3 bases: TGTGCCAGCAGCCAATGGCGCGCCTCTAATGAAAAACTGTTTTTT. Combining the CDR3 with reference TRBV3-1 and TRBJ1-4 gives the whole variable domain DTAVSQTPKYLVTQMGNDKSIKCEQNLGHDTMYWYKQDSKKFLKIMFSYNNKELIINETVPNRFSPKSPDKAHLNLHINSLELGDSAVYFCASSQWRASNEKLFFGSGTQLSVL.

This clonotype was picked up a small number of times. The V call is TRBV20-1, the J call TRBJ1-6, with a weak D call TRBD1 (6 bases). The CDR3 is 14 amino acids. CDR1 DFQATT and CDR2 SNEGSKA come from the germline V gene (reference sequence). Trimming left V 6 bases short and J 0 bases short, with 9 bases between. In nucleotides, the CDR3 is TGCAGTGCCACGGACAGCTCCTATAATTCACCCCTCCACTTT. Amino acids: CSATDSSYNSPLHF.

Only a few counts were recorded for this clonotype. The V gene is TRBV4-1, the J gene TRBJ1-1, with a possible D match to TRBD1 (5 bases). This CDR3 has 17 amino acids. CDR1 MGHRA and CDR2 YSYEKL come from the germline V gene. V lost 1 base and J lost 5, with 20 bases in between. The CDR3 DNA sequence: TGCGCCAGCAGCCAAGCCCTTTTCCCAACAGGTGGTACTGAAGCTTTCTTT. Protein product: CASSQALFPTGGTEAFF.

This clonotype has a count of ten or more. The V and J genes are TRBV7-9 and TRBJ1-6; no definite D call. This CDR3 region has 16 residues. The ends were cut back, 2 bases at V and 5 bases at J, with 13 bases in the middle. CDR1 and CDR2 (germline): SEHNR, FQNEAQ (reference sequence). CDR3 in DNA: TGTGCCAGCAGCTTACGTGGCGCCCGGAATAATTCACCCCTCCACTTT. Protein: CASSLRGARNNSPLHF.

The genes are TRBV7-2 and TRBJ1-2; no clear D. The CDR3 loop spans 13 amino acids. Germline CDR1 and CDR2: SGHTA and FQGNSA. Trimming removed 1 base from V and 5 bases from J, with 8 bases in between. In DNA, the CDR3 is TGTGCCAGCAGCTTAGGGGAACAGTATGGCTACACCTTC. It codes for CASSLGEQYGYTF. Drawing the rest from reference TRBV7-2 and TRBJ1-2, the complete variable domain is GAGVSQSPSNKVTEKGKDVELRCDPISGHTALYWYRQSLGQGLEFLIYFQGNSAPDKSGLPSDRFSAERTGGSVSTLTIQRTQQEDSAVYLCASSLGEQYGYTFGSGTRLTVV.

The gene calls are TRBV7-9 and TRBJ2-7; 7 nucleotides agree with TRBD1. From germline, CDR1 is SEHNR and CDR2 FQNEAQ (reference sequence). The V segment lost 7 bases and the J segment 2 bases; nucleotides outside the gene matches: 11. CDR3 length equals 15 residues. The CDR3 protein is CASTFPGDRPYEQYF. In nucleotides, the CDR3 is TGTGCCAGCACCTTTCCCGGGGACAGACCCTACGAGCAGTACTTC.

In the case of this clonotype: One end of the junction is discordant with germline, which a read error may explain. This rearrangement joins TRBV30 to TRBJ1-2; D remains ambiguous. CDR1 is GTSNPN, CDR2 SVGIG, per germline (reference sequence). The CDR3 extends over 8 amino acids. Written as DNA, the CDR3 is TGTGCCTGGAGGGACCCGCAGTTC. It yields the protein CAWRDPQF. Drawing the rest from reference TRBV30 and TRBJ1-2, the complete variable domain is SQTIHQWPATLVQPVGSPLSLECTVEGTSNPNLYWYRQAAGRGLQLLFYSVGIGQISSEVPQNLSASRPQDRQFILSSKKLLLSDSGFYLCAWRDPQFGSGTRLTVV.

This sequence joins TRBV20-1 and TRBJ2-7; D gene unclear. CDR1 and CDR2 (germline): DFQATT, SNEGSKA (reference sequence). This CDR3 comprises 13 residues. V was clipped by 3 bases and J by 4 bases, with 13 bases between them. For the CDR3, the DNA is TGCAGTGCTAGCACACGGAGTGTTTACGAGCAGTACTTC. Translated: CSASTRSVYEQYF.

This clonotype was counted only a few times. CDR3 sequence reads: CASSPRTPDTQYF. The CDR3 bases are TGTGCCAGCAGCCCGCGTACCCCCGATACGCAGTATTTT. The chain links TRBV3-1 to TRBJ2-3; D uncertain. Trimming removed 4 bases from V and 6 bases from J, with 11 bases in between. The CDR3 totals 13 residues. Germline values: CDR1 LGHDT, CDR2 YNNKEL (reference sequence).